This TCR beta chain came from a study of blood T cell repertoires in COVID-19. Study-level information: T cells, B-cell-depleted T cells, or PBMCs supplied cDNA or gDNA.

V was clipped by 0 bases and J by 7 bases, with 17 bases between them. CDR3 size: 16 residues. From germline, CDR1 is SGDLS and CDR2 YYNGEE. Per the original methods: It was from reference gene primer amplification that nucleated cell counts were estimated. TCRdb keeps only in-frame clones here, not all; method: immunoSEQ multiplex PCR. The V and J calls and clone size were taken over from that table, and D and trimming were inferred from the DNA. This sample has some 60,000 clones; about four fifths occur once, and the top ten carry 25% to 35%. The chain has TRBV9 and TRBJ2-1, with TRBD1 as a possible D gene (6 bases). The sample comprised peripheral blood. The sequence was obtained from a woman aged 80 or over with active or convalescent COVID-19. The CDR3 region has the DNA TGTGCCAGCAGCGTAGCTTACACAGGGATCGGAAATGAGCAGTTCTTC. Translation gives CASSVAYTGIGNEQFF.